These 5 T cell receptor beta chains came from one sample sequenced in a study of OX40 agonist ivuxolimab in advanced cancers. The data were produced by immunoSEQ multiplex PCR, yet TCRdb's version contains in-frame clones alone and is incomplete. The sample records about 35,000 clones, about 90% being singletons. The source material was CD4+ or CD8+ T cells sorted from blood, sampled in a trial of the OX40 agonist ivuxolimab. The receptor set was obtained from an adult with an advanced solid tumor such as melanoma, head and neck, liver or kidney cancer.

V and J are TRBV2 and TRBJ1-1; D gene ambiguous. CDR3 length: 17 residues. The germline gives CDR1 SNHLY, CDR2 FYNNEI. Deletions cut 6 bases from V and 0 bases from J, with 20 bases between. Here the CDR3 reads CASRFSQSPFMNTEAFF. The DNA for the CDR3 is TGTGCCAGCAGATTTTCACAGAGCCCATTCATGAACACTGAAGCTTTCTTT. Using reference TRBV2 and TRBJ1-1 for the parts outside the CDR3, the full variable domain is EPEVTQTPSHQVTQMGQEVILRCVPISNHLYFYWYRQILGQKVEFLVSFYNNEISEKSEIFDDQFSVERPDGSNFTLKIRSTKLEDSAMYFCASRFSQSPFMNTEAFFGQGTRLTVV.

The rearrangement links TRBV6-1 to TRBJ1-1; D is undetermined. V lost 8 bases and J 1 base, leaving 5 bases between the germline ends. Germline V gene sequence: CDR1 MNHNS, CDR2 SASEGT. The CDR3 is made up of 11 amino acids. CDR3 loop: CASEQNTEAFF. In DNA, the CDR3 is TGTGCCAGCGAGCAGAACACTGAAGCTTTCTTT.

V is TRBV7-9 and J is TRBJ1-2; D uncertain. From germline, CDR1 is SEHNR and CDR2 FQNEAQ (reference sequence). Between the trimmed V and J ends, which lost 1 base and 4 bases, there was a span of 10 bases. The length of the CDR3 is 14 residues. CDR3 nucleotide sequence: TGTGCCAGCAGCTTAGAGCCAGGACCCTATGGCTACACCTTC. Protein product: CASSLEPGPYGYTF.

The chain joins TRBV10-1 to TRBJ1-5; D remains unclear. The CDR3 is 11 amino acids. Germline V gene lookup returns CDR1 WNHNN and CDR2 SYGVQD (reference sequence). The CDR3, as DNA: TGCTGGCGGGCGAGCAATCAGCCCCAGCATTTT. Translated, it gives CWRASNQPQHF.

The V gene is TRBV28, the J gene TRBJ2-2; tentative D call: TRBD2 (5 bases). V lost 6 bases to trimming and J lost 6 bases, with 17 bases between them. The germline V gene has CDR1 MDHEN and CDR2 SYDVKM. There are 15 residues in the CDR3. DNA of the CDR3: TGTGCCAGCAGCAGACCGCCGGGATATTCCGGGGAGCTGTTTTTT. This translates into CASSRPPGYSGELFF.